Described below is a single T cell receptor (beta chain) sequence and its context. These data are taken from a study of shared T cell receptors in the human thymus. Trimming shortened V by 1 base and J by 4 bases, and 20 bases separated the two germline ends. CDR1 and CDR2 (germline): LGHNA, YSLEER. The CDR3 totals 17 residues. The method was immunoSEQ multiplex PCR; TCRdb's version includes in-frame clones alone and lacks a portion of them. The sample consists of some 640,000 clones, 80% to 90% of them appearing once. These records were also assigned to another study, of human thymus T cells. From that report: Samples came from healthy Finnish infants during open corrective cardiac surgery. Thymus tissue was removed during corrective cardiac surgery. Repertoires sampled from thymus and blood appeared biased in V and J gene usage. Unrelated individuals had highly overlapping thymic repertoires, as reported in related research.

The TCR was taken from a boy less than two years old with a congenital heart defect. The rearrangement links TRBV4-3 to TRBJ2-7; D perhaps matches TRBD2 (7 bases). The source material was thymocytes. The CDR3 sequence: CASSQAGTNTGQYEQYF. CDR3 nucleotides: TGCGCCAGCAGCCAAGCCGGGACTAATACAGGGCAGTACGAGCAGTACTTC.